This TCR beta chain was retrieved from a study of blood T cells in healthy people across ages. A second PCR, run for about 6 to 11 cycles, used a sample-barcoded 5' primer plus a J-beta primer mix. Template switching added a 12-random-nucleotide identifier to every cDNA molecule. TCRdb itself ran the 5' RACE reads through MiXCR, one entry per CDR3 protein. The table has over a million distinct CDR3 sequences, roughly 45% seen once. V lost 0 bases and J lost 4; bases outside the gene matches: 9. Germline values: CDR1 MNHEY, CDR2 SMNVEV (reference sequence). There are 19 residues in the CDR3. There are a few counts of this clonotype.

The receptor was isolated from a woman in her fifties or sixties in good health. The chain has TRBV27 and TRBJ1-4, with TRBD1 identical over 12 bases. Material: blood. The CDR3 here is CASSLSGTGGPIFNEKLFF. The CDR3 bases are TGTGCCAGCAGTTTATCGGGGACAGGGGGCCCGATATTTAATGAAAAACTGTTTTTT.